The text below deals with one TCR beta chain. Its antigen is unidentified. Clones were sequenced by immunoSEQ multiplex PCR, and TCRdb holds only the in-frame ones, with some missing. The table lists about 66,000 clones, 91% of them singletons. The data stem from a study of OX40 agonist ivuxolimab in advanced cancers. Study-level information: Among those enrolled, mean age was roughly 62 years (range roughly 20 to 79) and 70% to 85% were male. Treatment received earlier with anti-PD-1, anti-PD-L1 or anti-CTLA-4 agents was allowed, and more than 35% had some.

Overall study results and limits: Blood T cells, both CD4+ and CD8+, expanded clonally by week 6 at 0.1 to 3.0 mg/kg.

Per the germline V gene, CDR1 is SGHRS and CDR2 is YFSETQ. The CDR3 runs 15 residues. The V segment lost 5 bases and the J segment 6 bases; nucleotides outside the gene matches: 14. This receptor was identified in an adult with an advanced solid tumor such as melanoma, head and neck, liver or kidney cancer. Material: CD4+ or CD8+ T cells sorted from blood, obtained in a trial of the OX40 agonist ivuxolimab. This chain links TRBV5-1 with TRBJ2-7; 7 bases match TRBD2. The CDR3 sequence: CASSPKERDLFEQYF. DNA for the CDR3: TGCGCCAGCAGTCCCAAGGAGCGGGACCTCTTCGAGCAGTACTTC. Full variable domain (remainder filled in from reference TRBV5-1 and TRBJ2-7): KAGVTQTPRYLIKTRGQQVTLSCSPISGHRSVSWYQQTPGQGLQFLFEYFSETQRNKGNFPGRFSGRQFSNSRSEMNVSTLELGDSALYLCASSPKERDLFEQYFGPGTRLTVT.